The clone carrying this T cell receptor (beta chain) was seen at least ten times. Its antigen is as yet unknown. Amplified TCR beta CDR3 regions came from RNA transcripts. The HTBI primer set was used in a first-round RT-PCR of the TCR CDR3. TCRdb re-called the multiplex PCR reads with MiXCR, one entry per CDR3 protein. Here the sample spans about 480,000 distinct CDR3 sequences, around 15% being singletons. The sample comes from a study of T cells in Graves' hyperthyroidism and ophthalmopathy. Regarding the study as a whole: For ophthalmopathy, model prediction preceded onset by a median roughly 6.2 months. Among clonotypes expanded in thyroid above 0.001, most were also found in blood.

Recently diagnosed hyperthyroidism of less than 2 months' duration affected patients aged 18 to 65. V lost 5 bases, J lost 4 bases, and 14 bases lay in between. CDR1 and CDR2 (germline): ENHRY, SYGVKD. The CDR3 totals 14 residues. The J gene is TRBJ1-2, the V gene TRBV10-3, with D maybe TRBD1 (5 bases). The sample taken for sequencing was blood. This clonotype was obtained from a woman under 30 with Graves' hyperthyroidism. The CDR3 here is CAISSGEESYGYTF. In DNA form, the CDR3 reads TGTGCCATCAGTTCGGGGGAGGAGAGCTATGGCTACACCTTC.